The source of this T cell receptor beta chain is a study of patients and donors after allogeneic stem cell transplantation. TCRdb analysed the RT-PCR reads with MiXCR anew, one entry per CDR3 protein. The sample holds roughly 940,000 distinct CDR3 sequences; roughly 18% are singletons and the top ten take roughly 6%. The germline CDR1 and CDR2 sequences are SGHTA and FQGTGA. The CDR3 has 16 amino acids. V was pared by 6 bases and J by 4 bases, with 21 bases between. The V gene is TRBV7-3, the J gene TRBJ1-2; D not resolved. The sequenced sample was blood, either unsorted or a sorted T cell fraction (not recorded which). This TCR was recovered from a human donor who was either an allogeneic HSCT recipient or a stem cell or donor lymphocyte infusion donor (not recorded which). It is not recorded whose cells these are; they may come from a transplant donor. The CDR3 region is CASSPEFLADPYGYTF. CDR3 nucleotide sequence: TGTGCCAGCAGTCCCGAATTCCTGGCGGATCCCTATGGCTACACCTTC. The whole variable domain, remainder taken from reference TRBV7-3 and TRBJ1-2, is GAGVSQTPSNKVTEKGKYVELRCDPISGHTALYWYRQSLGQGPEFLIYFQGTGAADDSGLPNDRFFAVRPEGSVSTLKIQRTERGDSAVYLCASSPEFLADPYGYTFGSGTRLTVV.